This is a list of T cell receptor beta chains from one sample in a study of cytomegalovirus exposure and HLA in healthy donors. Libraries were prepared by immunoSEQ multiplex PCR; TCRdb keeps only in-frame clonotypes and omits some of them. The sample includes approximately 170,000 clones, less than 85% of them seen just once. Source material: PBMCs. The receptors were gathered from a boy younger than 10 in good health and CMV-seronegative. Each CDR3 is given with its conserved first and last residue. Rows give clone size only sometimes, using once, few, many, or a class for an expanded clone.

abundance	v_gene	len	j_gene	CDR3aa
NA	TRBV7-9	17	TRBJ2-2	CASSREWTGSNTGELFF
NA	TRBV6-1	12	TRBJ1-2	CASSENGYGYTF
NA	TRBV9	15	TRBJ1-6	CASSAGRPGYSPLHF
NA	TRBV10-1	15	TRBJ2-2	CASSEDRGFSGELFF
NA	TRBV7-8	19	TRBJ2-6	CASSAIPGQAFSGANVLTF
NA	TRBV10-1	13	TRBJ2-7	CASSGVGSYEQYF
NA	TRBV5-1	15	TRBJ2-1	CASSTGTGDNNEQFF
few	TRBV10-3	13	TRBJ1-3	CAIRDSSGNTIYF
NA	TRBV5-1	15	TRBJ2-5	CASSLGGLASETQYF
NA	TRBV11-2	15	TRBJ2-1	CASSPLAGVGNEQFF
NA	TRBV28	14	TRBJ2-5	CASGISGRGETQYF
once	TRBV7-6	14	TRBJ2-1	CASSLAGGYNEQFF
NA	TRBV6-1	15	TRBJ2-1	CASSELGGVSAEQFF
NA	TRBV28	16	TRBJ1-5	CASSSNRGHSNQPQHF
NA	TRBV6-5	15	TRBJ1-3	CASSPQPLSGNTIYF
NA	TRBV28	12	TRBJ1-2	CASTRTGPRYTF
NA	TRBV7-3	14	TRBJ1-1	CASSLNVVQGEAFF
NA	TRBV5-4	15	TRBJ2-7	CASSRDRERTYEQYF
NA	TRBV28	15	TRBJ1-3	CASSRDRQAGNTIYF
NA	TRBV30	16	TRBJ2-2	CAWSLLAGVATGELFF
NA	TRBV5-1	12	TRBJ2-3	CASRGETDTQYF
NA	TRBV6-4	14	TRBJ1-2	CASSRRAVGYGYTF
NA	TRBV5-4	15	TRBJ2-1	CASSLDRTIYNEQFF
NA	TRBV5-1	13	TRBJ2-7	CANFSGSSYEQYF
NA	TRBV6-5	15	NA	CASSETGTGIYEQYF
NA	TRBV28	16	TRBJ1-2	CASSLTPFRGAGGYTF
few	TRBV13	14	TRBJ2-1	CASSPRSGGNEQFF
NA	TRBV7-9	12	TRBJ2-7	CSSSLPGYEQYF
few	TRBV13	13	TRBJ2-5	CASTWQGQETQYF
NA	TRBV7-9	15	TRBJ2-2	CASSSRDRGTGELFF
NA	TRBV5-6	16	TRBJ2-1	CASSVKTSGRYNEQFF
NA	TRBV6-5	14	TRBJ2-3	CASKKAGDTDTQYF
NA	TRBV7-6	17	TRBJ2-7	CASSPTGPAESSYEQYF
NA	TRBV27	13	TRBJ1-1	CASSLFEGAEAFF
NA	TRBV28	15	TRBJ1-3	CASSFPGAVGNTIYF
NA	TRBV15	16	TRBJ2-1	CATSRDPRQGGNEQFF
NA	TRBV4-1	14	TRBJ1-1	CASGTGERNTEAFF
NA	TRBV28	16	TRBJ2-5	CASSPWGTSVQETQYF
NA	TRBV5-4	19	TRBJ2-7	CASSLAVGRAGQGPYEQYF
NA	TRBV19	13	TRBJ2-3	CASSYRGIDTQYF
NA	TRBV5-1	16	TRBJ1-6	CASSPRTGGYNSPLHF
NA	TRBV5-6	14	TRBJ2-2	CASSLRGGTGELFF